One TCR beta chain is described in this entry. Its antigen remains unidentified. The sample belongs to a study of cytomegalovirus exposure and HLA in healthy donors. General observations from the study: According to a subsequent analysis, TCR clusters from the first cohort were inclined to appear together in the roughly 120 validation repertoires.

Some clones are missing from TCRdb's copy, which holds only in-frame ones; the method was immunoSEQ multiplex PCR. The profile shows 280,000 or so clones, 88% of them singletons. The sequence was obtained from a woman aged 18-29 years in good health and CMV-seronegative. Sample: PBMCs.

The DNA for the CDR3 is TGTGCCAGCAGTGAATCGGGAGGGGCCACAGATACGCAGTATTTT. Its protein is CASSESGGATDTQYF. The V gene is TRBV25-1, the J gene TRBJ2-3; TRBD2 agrees at 8 bases. V lost 1 base and J lost 2; bases outside the gene matches: 2. Germline CDR1 and CDR2: MGHDK and SYGVNS. The CDR3 loop spans 15 amino acids.